This note documents a single T cell receptor beta chain sequence. These data belong to a study of control samples from healthy donors and cancer patients. The assay was immunoSEQ multiplex PCR, and TCRdb's table has in-frame clones only and misses some. The sample includes 150,000 or so clones, approximately 93% of them seen just once. CDR3 size: 18 residues. Germline CDR1 and CDR2: KGHDR and SFDVKD. After removal of 4 bases from V and 1 base from J, the junction contained 11 bases not matched to a gene. The specimen was blood. The V and J genes are TRBV24-1 and TRBJ2-3; TRBD1 matches at 9 bases. This receptor was identified in a man between 40 and 49 years old in good health. The CDR3 bases are TGTGCCACCAGTGACGGCCCGGGACAGGGATTTGGCACAGATACGCAGTATTTT. It yields the protein CATSDGPGQGFGTDTQYF.